A single sample is the source of the 20 T cell receptor beta chains below, sequenced in a study of cytomegalovirus exposure and HLA in healthy donors. This PCR relied on a set of 60 Vbeta primers and 13 Jbeta primers. This table comes from immunoSEQ multiplex PCR, and its TCRdb copy is limited to in-frame clones, with some not included. The repertoire includes roughly 100,000 clones, less than 85% of them detected once, and around 8.5% sits in the top ten. Material: PBMCs. Source of these receptors: a man in his forties or fifties in good health and CMV-seropositive.

The chain employs TRBV19 and TRBJ2-1; TRBD2 matches at 8 bases. Germline CDR1 reads LNHDA; CDR2 reads SQIVND (reference sequence). CDR3 length equals 14 residues. Trimming cost V 3 bases and J 8 bases; bases outside gene matches: 6. CDR3 coding DNA: TGTGCCAGTAGTATTGTCGGGGGGGCAGATGAGCAGTTCTTC. This gives the protein CASSIVGGADEQFF.

The gene calls are TRBV9 and TRBJ2-7; D is perhaps TRBD1 (5 bases). CDR3 length: 14 residues. Germline CDR1 is SGDLS and CDR2 is YYNGEE. Trimming left V 0 bases short and J 3 bases short, with 10 bases between. CDR3 coding DNA: TGTGCCAGCAGCGTAGGACAGATTGGCTACGAGCAGTACTTC. This sequence encodes CASSVGQIGYEQYF.

This clone was counted only a few times. The rearrangement uses TRBV7-2 and TRBJ2-7, with D tentatively TRBD1 (6 bases). Germline CDR1 reads SGHTA; CDR2 reads FQGNSA. V shed 5 bases and J shed 12 bases, with 14 bases lying between them. The length of the CDR3 is 11 residues. The CDR3 sequence is CASSVGTTRYF. The CDR3 DNA sequence: TGTGCCAGCAGCGTCGGGACAACGCGGTACTTC.

This rearrangement joins TRBV11-2 to TRBJ2-7; D is possibly TRBD1 (6 bases). Germline V gene sequence: CDR1 SGHAT, CDR2 FQNNGV. The length of the CDR3 is 14 residues. The V end lost 5 bases, the J end lost 0 bases, and 11 bases lay between the germline ends. In DNA form, the CDR3 reads TGTGCCAGCAGCCGGGACACGATCTCCTACGAGCAGTACTTC. Translated: CASSRDTISYEQYF.

This clone was seen a handful of times. The rearrangement links TRBV11-2 to TRBJ1-1, with 9 bases identical to TRBD1. CDR3 length equals 18 residues. Germline V gives CDR1 SGHAT, CDR2 FQNNGV. V lost 5 bases, J lost 1 base, and 14 bases stayed unmatched. Written as DNA, the CDR3 is TGTGCCAGCAGCCTTTACACCGGACAGGGGAAAAGGAACACTGAAGCTTTCTTT. It specifies CASSLYTGQGKRNTEAFF.

With regard to this clone: At one end, the junction sequence differs from germline, possibly due to a read error. V gene TRBV4-3 combines with J gene TRBJ2-2; 10 bases line up with TRBD2. CDR1 is LGHNA and CDR2 is YSLEER in the germline V gene. CDR3 length: 16 residues. The CDR3 protein is CASSRVSGRNPGELFF. CDR3 coding DNA: TGCGCCAGCAGCCGAGTTAGCGGGAGGAACCCCGGGGAGCTGTTTTTT.

The table lists this clone with a few counts. This sequence joins TRBV11-1 and TRBJ2-7; perhaps TRBD1 as D (6 bases). V lost 5 bases and J lost 5, with 10 bases in between. CDR3 length: 12 residues. Germline assignment: CDR1 SGHAT and CDR2 FQDESV (reference sequence). The CDR3 DNA reads as TGTGCCAGCAGCCCACAGGGACACGAGCAGTACTTC. This gives the protein CASSPQGHEQYF.

This chain joins TRBV19 and TRBJ2-3; TRBD2 matches 9 bases. The CDR3 has 15 residues. The trim removed 6 bases at V and 4 bases at J, leaving 8 bases unmatched. Germline V lookup: CDR1 LNHDA, CDR2 SQIVND (reference sequence). This CDR3 is CASRGLARGPDTQYF. The DNA for the CDR3 is TGTGCCAGTAGGGGACTAGCTCGGGGGCCAGATACGCAGTATTTT.

This clone was recorded a few times. The rearrangement uses TRBV28 and TRBJ1-2, with 9 positions matching TRBD1. V shed 6 bases and J 8 bases; nucleotides not matched to a gene: 7. CDR3 size: 13 residues. Per germline, CDR1 MDHEN and CDR2 SYDVKM. The CDR3, as DNA: TGTGCCAGCAGCCCACAGGGGGCAGGAGGCTACACCTTC. It yields the protein CASSPQGAGGYTF.

This chain joins TRBV7-2 and TRBJ2-1; 9 bases fit TRBD2. The CDR3 runs 14 residues. Germline V gives CDR1 SGHTA, CDR2 FQGNSA. Germline trimming cut 3 bases from V and 10 bases from J; bases unmatched to any gene: 7. In DNA form, the CDR3 reads TGTGCCAGCAGCTTGGTAGCGGGAGAAGAAGAGCAGTTCTTC. Translated, it gives CASSLVAGEEEQFF.

The genes are TRBV15 and TRBJ2-7; a weak D match, TRBD2 (6 bases). The CDR3 contains 16 residues. Between the trimmed V and J ends, which lost 0 bases and 0 bases, there was a span of 12 bases. Germline CDR1 is LNHNV and CDR2 is YYDKDF (reference sequence). The CDR3 here is CATSRDVGGSSYEQYF. The CDR3 coding sequence is TGTGCCACCAGCAGAGATGTCGGGGGATCCTCCTACGAGCAGTACTTC.

This clone was seen a handful of times. This chain connects TRBV5-1 to TRBJ2-7, with D maybe TRBD1 (6 bases). The germline V and J ends were trimmed by 4 bases and 3 bases, with 14 bases remaining between them. The V gene's germline CDR1 is SGHRS and CDR2 YFSETQ. The CDR3 runs 14 residues. The CDR3 sequence: CASSPWPGDYEQYF. CDR3 in DNA: TGCGCCAGCAGCCCATGGCCAGGGGACTACGAGCAGTACTTC.

This sequence joins TRBV28 and TRBJ2-7; D might be TRBD2 (6 bases). V lost 5 bases to trimming and J lost 2 bases, with 19 bases between them. CDR3 length: 16 residues. Germline-derived CDR1 and CDR2 are MDHEN and SYDVKM. The CDR3 protein is CASSPYSAREAYEQYF. The CDR3 DNA sequence: TGTGCCAGCAGTCCCTATTCAGCGAGGGAGGCCTACGAGCAGTACTTC.

V gene TRBV7-2 combines with J gene TRBJ1-5; 9 bases match TRBD1. Germline V gives CDR1 SGHTA, CDR2 FQGNSA. This CDR3 comprises 14 residues. V was clipped by 5 bases and J by 3 bases; unmatched bases: 2. Here the CDR3 reads CASSPQGANQPQHF. In DNA form, the CDR3 reads TGTGCCAGCAGCCCACAGGGGGCCAATCAGCCCCAGCATTTT.

In this sample, this clone turned up a few times. The chain uses TRBV5-1 and TRBJ2-7; 8 bases agree with TRBD2. Germline V gene data show CDR1 as SGHRS and CDR2 as YFSETQ. Losses at the gene ends were 5 bases for V and 1 base for J; bases not matched to a gene: 2. The CDR3 totals 13 residues. CDR3 sequence: CASRIAGSYEQYF. DNA of the CDR3: TGCGCCAGCAGGATAGCGGGATCCTACGAGCAGTACTTC.

The V and J genes are TRBV7-2 and TRBJ2-3; 8 bases are shared with TRBD1. Per the germline V gene, CDR1 is SGHTA and CDR2 is FQGNSA. The V and J ends lost 2 bases and 0 bases, in that order; junction bases with no gene match: 1. The CDR3 runs 15 residues. CDR3 in DNA: TGTGCCAGCAGCTTACAGGGGGCGAGCACAGATACGCAGTATTTT. Encoded protein: CASSLQGASTDTQYF.

This clone was recorded only once. The genes are TRBV19 and TRBJ2-5; 8 bases fit TRBD1. CDR3 size: 14 residues. Germline V gene data show CDR1 as LNHDA and CDR2 as SQIVND (reference sequence). Trimming removed 1 base from V and 7 bases from J; junction bases left unmatched: 5. The CDR3 coding sequence is TGTGCCAGTAGTATAGGGACAGGGCCGGGGACCCAGTACTTC. As protein: CASSIGTGPGTQYF.

J is TRBJ2-4 and V is TRBV7-2, with 7 bases fitting TRBD2. Trimming cost V 3 bases and J 7 bases; bases outside gene matches: 12. CDR1 is SGHTA and CDR2 is FQGNSA in the germline V gene. This CDR3 spans 16 amino acids. The DNA of the CDR3 is TGTGCCAGCAGCTTCCGACTTAGCGGGCCTGGGAACATTCAGTACTTC. It yields the protein CASSFRLSGPGNIQYF.

J is TRBJ2-5 and V is TRBV28, with 9 bases matching TRBD2. Germline V gives CDR1 MDHEN, CDR2 SYDVKM. Unmatched junction bases numbered 15, after V lost 5 bases and J lost 5 bases. There are 17 residues in the CDR3. The DNA of the CDR3 is TGTGCCAGCAGTCCACAACCTCAGCGGGGGGCATGGGAGACCCAGTACTTC. Its protein product is CASSPQPQRGAWETQYF.

V usage is TRBV14 and J usage is TRBJ2-3, with 8 nucleotides matching TRBD1. Germline CDR1 and CDR2: SGHDN and FVKESK. V shed 5 bases and J 0 bases; nucleotides not matched to a gene: 13. This CDR3 has 18 residues. CDR3 amino acids: CASSSRDGRQGSTDTQYF. The CDR3 nucleotides are TGTGCCAGCAGCTCAAGGGATGGGAGACAGGGGAGCACAGATACGCAGTATTTT.